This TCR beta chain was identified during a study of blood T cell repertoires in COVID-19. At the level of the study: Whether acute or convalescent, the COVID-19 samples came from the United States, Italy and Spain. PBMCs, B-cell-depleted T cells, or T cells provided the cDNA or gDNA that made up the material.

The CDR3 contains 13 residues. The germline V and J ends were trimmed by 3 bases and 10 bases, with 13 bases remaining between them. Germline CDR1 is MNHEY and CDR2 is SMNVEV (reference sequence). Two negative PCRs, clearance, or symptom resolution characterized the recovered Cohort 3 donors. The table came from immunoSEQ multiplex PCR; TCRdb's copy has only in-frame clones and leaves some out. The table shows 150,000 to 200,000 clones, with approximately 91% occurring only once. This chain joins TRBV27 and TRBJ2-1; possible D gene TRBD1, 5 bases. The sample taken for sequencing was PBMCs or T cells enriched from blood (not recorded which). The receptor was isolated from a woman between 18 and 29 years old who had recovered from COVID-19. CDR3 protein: CASSFSPRTEQFF. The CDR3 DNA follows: TGTGCCAGCAGTTTTAGCCCCCGGACAGAGCAGTTCTTC.